The 3 T cell receptor beta chains below were found in one sample sequenced in a study of blood T cell repertoires in COVID-19. Measured with immunoSEQ multiplex PCR; TCRdb has only the in-frame clones, and not every one. Here the sample spans about 180,000 clones, about 90% being singletons. Sequenced material: PBMCs or T cells enriched from blood (not recorded which). These TCRs come from a woman between 45 and 65 years old who had recovered from COVID-19.

V usage is TRBV19 and J usage is TRBJ2-3, with no clear D. The CDR3 has 14 residues. Trimming shortened V by 4 bases and J by 2 bases, and 10 bases separated the two germline ends. In germline, CDR1 is LNHDA, CDR2 SQIVND (reference sequence). Here the CDR3 DNA reads TGTGCCAGTAGTAACCTACTGTACACAGATACGCAGTATTTT. It yields the protein CASSNLLYTDTQYF. The whole variable domain, filled in from reference TRBV19 and TRBJ2-3, reads DGGITQSPKYLFRKEGQNVTLSCEQNLNHDAMYWYRQDPGQGLRLIYYSQIVNDFQKGDIAEGYSVSREKKESFPLTVTSAQKNPTAFYLCASSNLLYTDTQYFGPGTRLTVL.

CDR3 sequence (DNA): TGTGCCAGCTCACCACCCGGGAGAAACACCGGGGAGCTGTTTTTT. It encodes CASSPPGRNTGELFF. The chain has TRBV18 and TRBJ2-2; the D gene is possibly TRBD2 (6 bases). The V gene's germline CDR1 is KGHSH and CDR2 LQKENI. CDR3 length: 15 amino acids. Trimming shortened V by 0 bases and J by 2 bases, and 7 bases separated the two germline ends.

V gene TRBV5-1 combines with J gene TRBJ1-5; 8 bases align to TRBD1. CDR1 and CDR2 from the germline V gene are SGHRS and YFSETQ. V was pared by 0 bases and J by 7 bases, with 0 bases of the junction left unmatched. The CDR3 contains 13 residues. CDR3 nucleotide sequence: TGCGCCAGCAGCTTGGACAGGGGGCAGCCCCAGCATTTT. As protein: CASSLDRGQPQHF.